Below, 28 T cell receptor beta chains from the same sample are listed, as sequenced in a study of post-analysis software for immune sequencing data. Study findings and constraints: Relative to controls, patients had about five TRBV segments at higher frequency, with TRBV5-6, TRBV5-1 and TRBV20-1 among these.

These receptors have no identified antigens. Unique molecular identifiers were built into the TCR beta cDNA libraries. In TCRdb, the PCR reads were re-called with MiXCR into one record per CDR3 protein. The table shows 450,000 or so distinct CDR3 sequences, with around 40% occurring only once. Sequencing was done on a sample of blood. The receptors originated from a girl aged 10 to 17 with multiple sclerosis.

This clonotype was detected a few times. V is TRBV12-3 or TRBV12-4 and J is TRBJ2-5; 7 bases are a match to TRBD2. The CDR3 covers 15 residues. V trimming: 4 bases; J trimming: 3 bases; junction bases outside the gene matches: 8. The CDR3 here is CASSSGLDLEETQYF. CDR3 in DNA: TGTGCCAGCAGTTCTGGACTAGACTTGGAAGAGACCCAGTACTTC.

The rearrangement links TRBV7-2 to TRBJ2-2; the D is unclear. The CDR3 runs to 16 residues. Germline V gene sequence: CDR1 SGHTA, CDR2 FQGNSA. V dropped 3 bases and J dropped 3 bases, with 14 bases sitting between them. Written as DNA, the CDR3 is TGTGCCAGCAGCTTGCTGAGCGTAGGGTACACCGGGGAGCTGTTTTTT. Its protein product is CASSLLSVGYTGELFF.

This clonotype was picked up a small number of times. This chain's CDR3 is CASSLELAGVQETQYF. As DNA, the CDR3 is TGCGCCAGCAGCTTGGAGCTAGCGGGAGTTCAAGAGACCCAGTACTTC. The chain joins TRBV5-1 to TRBJ2-5, with 10 bases that match TRBD2. CDR1 is SGHRS and CDR2 is YFSETQ in the germline V gene. The CDR3 covers 16 residues. Trimming removed 0 bases from V and 2 bases from J; junction bases left unmatched: 4.

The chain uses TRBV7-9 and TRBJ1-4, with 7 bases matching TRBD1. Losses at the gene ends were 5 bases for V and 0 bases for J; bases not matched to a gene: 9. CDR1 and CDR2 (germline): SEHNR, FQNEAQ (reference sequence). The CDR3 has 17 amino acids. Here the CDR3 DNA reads TGTGCCAGCAGCCCGGGACAGTTCTTTGCAACTAATGAAAAACTGTTTTTT. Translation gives CASSPGQFFATNEKLFF. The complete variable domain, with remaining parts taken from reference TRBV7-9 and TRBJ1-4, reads DTGVSQNPRHKITKRGQNVTFRCDPISEHNRLYWYRQTLGQGPEFLTYFQNEAQLEKSRLLSDRFSAERPKGSFSTLEIQRTEQGDSAMYLCASSPGQFFATNEKLFFGSGTQLSVL.

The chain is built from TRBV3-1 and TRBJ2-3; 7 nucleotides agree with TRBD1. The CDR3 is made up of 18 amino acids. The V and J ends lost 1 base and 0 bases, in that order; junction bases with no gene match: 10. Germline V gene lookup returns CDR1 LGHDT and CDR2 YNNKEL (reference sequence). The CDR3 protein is CASSQGDRASRSTDTQYF. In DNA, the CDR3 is TGTGCCAGCAGCCAAGGAGACAGGGCCTCACGTAGCACAGATACGCAGTATTTT.

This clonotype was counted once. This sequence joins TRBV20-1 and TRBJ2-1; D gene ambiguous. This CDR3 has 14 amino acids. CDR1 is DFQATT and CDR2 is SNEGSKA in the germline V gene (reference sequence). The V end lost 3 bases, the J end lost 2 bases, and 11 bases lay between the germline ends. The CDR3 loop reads CSARAVPTYNEQFF. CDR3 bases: TGCAGTGCTAGGGCAGTGCCGACCTACAATGAGCAGTTCTTC.

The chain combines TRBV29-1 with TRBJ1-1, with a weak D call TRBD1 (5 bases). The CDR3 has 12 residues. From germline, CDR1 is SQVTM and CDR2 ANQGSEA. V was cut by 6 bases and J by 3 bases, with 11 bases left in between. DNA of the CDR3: TGCAGCGTCGGCCCGGGGGACACTGAAGCTTTCTTT. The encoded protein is CSVGPGDTEAFF.

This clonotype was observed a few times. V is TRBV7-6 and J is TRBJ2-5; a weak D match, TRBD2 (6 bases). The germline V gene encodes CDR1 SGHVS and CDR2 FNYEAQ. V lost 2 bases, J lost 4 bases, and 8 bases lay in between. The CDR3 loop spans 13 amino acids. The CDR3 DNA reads TGTGCCAGCAGCTTATCGGAGGGAGAGACCCAGTACTTC. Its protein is CASSLSEGETQYF.

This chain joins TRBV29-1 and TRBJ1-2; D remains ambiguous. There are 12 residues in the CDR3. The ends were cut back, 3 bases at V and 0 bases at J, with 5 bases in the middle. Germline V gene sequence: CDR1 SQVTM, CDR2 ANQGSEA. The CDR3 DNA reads TGCAGCGTTGAGGCCACTAACTATGGCTACACCTTC. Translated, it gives CSVEATNYGYTF. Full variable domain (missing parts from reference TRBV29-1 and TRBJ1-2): SAVISQKPSRDICQRGTSLTIQCQVDSQVTMMFWYRQQPGQSLTLIATANQGSEATYESGFVIDKFPISRPNLTFSTLTVSNMSPEDSSIYLCSVEATNYGYTFGSGTRLTVV.

CDR3 protein: CASRGLAGGSLGEQYF. In DNA form, the CDR3 reads TGTGCGAGTAGGGGACTAGCGGGAGGTTCGCTGGGGGAGCAGTACTTC. This rearrangement joins TRBV12-3 or TRBV12-4 to TRBJ2-7; TRBD2 agrees at 15 bases. The CDR3 consists of 16 residues.

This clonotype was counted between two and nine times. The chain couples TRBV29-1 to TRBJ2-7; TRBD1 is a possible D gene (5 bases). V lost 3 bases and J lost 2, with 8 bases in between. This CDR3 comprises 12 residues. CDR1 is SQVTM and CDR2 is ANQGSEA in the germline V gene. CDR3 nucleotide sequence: TGCAGCGTTGATGCAGGGCCCTACGAGCAGTACTTC. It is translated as CSVDAGPYEQYF.

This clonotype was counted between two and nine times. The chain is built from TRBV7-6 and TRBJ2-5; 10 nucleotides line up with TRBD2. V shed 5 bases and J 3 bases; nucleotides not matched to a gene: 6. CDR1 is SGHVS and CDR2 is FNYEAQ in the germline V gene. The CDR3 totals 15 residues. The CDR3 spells CASSPSSGREETQYF. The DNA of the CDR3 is TGTGCCAGCAGCCCCTCTAGCGGGAGAGAAGAGACCCAGTACTTC. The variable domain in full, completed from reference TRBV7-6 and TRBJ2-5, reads GAGVSQSPRYKVTKRGQDVALRCDPISGHVSLYWYRQALGQGPEFLTYFNYEAQQDKSGLPNDRFSAERPEGSISTLTIQRTEQRDSAMYRCASSPSSGREETQYFGPGTRLLVL.

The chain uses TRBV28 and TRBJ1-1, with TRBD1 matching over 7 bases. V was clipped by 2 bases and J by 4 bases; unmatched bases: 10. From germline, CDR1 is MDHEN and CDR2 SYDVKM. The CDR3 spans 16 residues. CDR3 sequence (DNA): TGTGCCAGCAGTTTAACCCGACAGGGTATCGGCACTGAAGCTTTCTTT. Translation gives CASSLTRQGIGTEAFF.

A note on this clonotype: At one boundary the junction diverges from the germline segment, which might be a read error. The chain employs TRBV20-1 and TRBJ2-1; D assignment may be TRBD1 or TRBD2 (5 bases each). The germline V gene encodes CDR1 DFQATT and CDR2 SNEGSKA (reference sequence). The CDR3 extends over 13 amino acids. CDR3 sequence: CNARWDRADEQFF. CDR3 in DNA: TGCAATGCTAGATGGGACCGCGCCGATGAGCAGTTCTTC.

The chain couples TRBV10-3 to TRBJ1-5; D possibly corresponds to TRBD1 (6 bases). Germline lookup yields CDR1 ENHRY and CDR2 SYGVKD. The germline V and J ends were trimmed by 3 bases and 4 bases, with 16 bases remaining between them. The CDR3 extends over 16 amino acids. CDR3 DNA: TGTGCCATCAGTGATCGGTCAGGGGTGGGGAATCAGCCCCAGCATTTT. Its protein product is CAISDRSGVGNQPQHF.

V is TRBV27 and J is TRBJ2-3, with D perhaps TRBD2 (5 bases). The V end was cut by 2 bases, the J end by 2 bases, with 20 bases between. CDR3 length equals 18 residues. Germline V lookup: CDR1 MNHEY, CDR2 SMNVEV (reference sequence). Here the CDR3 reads CASSLLRASRGHTDTQYF. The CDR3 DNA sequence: TGTGCCAGCAGTTTACTCCGGGCCTCCCGGGGTCACACAGATACGCAGTATTTT.

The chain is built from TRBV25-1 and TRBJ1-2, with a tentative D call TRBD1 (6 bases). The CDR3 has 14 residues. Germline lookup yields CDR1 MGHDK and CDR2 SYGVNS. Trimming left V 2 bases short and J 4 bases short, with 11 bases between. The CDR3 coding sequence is TGTGCCAGCAGTGAAAGGGGGGGACGCTATGGCTACACCTTC. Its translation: CASSERGGRYGYTF.

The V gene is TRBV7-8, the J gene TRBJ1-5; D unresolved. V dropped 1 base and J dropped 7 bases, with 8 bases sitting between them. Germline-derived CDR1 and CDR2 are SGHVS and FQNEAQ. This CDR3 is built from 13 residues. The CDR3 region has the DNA TGTGCCAGCAGCTTAGGGGCGTACCAGCCCCAGCATTTT. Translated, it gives CASSLGAYQPQHF.

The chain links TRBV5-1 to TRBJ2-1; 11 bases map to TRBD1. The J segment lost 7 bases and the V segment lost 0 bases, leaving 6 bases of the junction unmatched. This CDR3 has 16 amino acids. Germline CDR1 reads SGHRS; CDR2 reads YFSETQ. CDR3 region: CASSLAGQGARNEQFF. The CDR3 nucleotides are TGCGCCAGCAGCTTGGCCGGACAGGGGGCGCGGAATGAGCAGTTCTTC.

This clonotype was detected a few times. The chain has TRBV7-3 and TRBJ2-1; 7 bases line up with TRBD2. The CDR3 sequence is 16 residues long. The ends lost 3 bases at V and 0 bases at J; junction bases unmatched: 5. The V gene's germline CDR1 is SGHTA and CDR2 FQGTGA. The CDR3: CASSFSGPSSYNEQFF. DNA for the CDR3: TGTGCCAGCAGCTTTAGCGGGCCTAGCTCCTACAATGAGCAGTTCTTC.

CDR3 loop: CASIGQSNEQYF. In nucleotides, the CDR3 is TGTGCCAGCATAGGACAGAGCAACGAGCAGTACTTC. This chain uses TRBV27 with TRBJ2-7, with TRBD1 as a possible D gene (6 bases). CDR1 MNHEY and CDR2 SMNVEV come from the germline V gene (reference sequence). V gave up 7 bases and J gave up 5 bases, with 12 bases separating them. This CDR3 has 12 residues.

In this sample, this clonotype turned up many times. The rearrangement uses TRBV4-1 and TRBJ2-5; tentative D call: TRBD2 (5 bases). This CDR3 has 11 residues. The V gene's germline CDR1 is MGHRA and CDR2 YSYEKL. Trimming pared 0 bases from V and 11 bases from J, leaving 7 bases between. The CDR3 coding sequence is TGCGCCAGCAGCCAAGATAGGGAGCAGTACTTC. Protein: CASSQDREQYF.

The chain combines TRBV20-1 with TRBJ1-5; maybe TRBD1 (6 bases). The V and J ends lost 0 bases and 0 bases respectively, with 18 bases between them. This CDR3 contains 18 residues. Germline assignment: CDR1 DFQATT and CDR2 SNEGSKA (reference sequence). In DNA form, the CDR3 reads TGCAGTGCTAGAGATCAAGGGGGAGACTTAAATAGCAATCAGCCCCAGCATTTT. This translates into CSARDQGGDLNSNQPQHF.

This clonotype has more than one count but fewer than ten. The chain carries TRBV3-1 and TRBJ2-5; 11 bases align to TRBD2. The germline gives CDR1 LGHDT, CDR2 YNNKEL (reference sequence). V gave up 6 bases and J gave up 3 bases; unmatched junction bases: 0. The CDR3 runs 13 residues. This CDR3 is CASRLAGEETQYF. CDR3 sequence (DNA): TGTGCCAGCAGACTAGCGGGAGAAGAGACCCAGTACTTC.

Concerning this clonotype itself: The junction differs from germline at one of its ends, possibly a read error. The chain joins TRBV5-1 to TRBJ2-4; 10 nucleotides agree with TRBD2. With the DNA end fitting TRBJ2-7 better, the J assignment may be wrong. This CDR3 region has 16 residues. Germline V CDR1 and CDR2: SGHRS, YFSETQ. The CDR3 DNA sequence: TGCGCCAGCGGCTTGGAGGCTAGCGGGAGCTCCTACGAGCAGTACTTC. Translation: CASGLEASGSSYEQYF.

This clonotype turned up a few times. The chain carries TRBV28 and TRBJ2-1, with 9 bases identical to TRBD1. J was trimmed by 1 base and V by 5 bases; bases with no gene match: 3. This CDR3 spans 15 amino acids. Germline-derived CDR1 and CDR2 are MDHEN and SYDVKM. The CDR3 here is CASSGTGRSYNEQFF. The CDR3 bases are TGTGCCAGCAGTGGGACAGGGAGGTCCTACAATGAGCAGTTCTTC.

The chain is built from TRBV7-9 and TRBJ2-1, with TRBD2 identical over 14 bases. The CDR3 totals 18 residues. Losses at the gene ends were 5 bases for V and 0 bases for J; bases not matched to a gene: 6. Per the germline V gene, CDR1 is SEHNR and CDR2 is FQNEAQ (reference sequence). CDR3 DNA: TGTGCCAGCAGCCGACAGGGACTAGCGGGGGTCTCCTACAATGAGCAGTTCTTC. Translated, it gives CASSRQGLAGVSYNEQFF. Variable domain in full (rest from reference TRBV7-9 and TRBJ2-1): DTGVSQNPRHKITKRGQNVTFRCDPISEHNRLYWYRQTLGQGPEFLTYFQNEAQLEKSRLLSDRFSAERPKGSFSTLEIQRTEQGDSAMYLCASSRQGLAGVSYNEQFFGPGTRLTVL.

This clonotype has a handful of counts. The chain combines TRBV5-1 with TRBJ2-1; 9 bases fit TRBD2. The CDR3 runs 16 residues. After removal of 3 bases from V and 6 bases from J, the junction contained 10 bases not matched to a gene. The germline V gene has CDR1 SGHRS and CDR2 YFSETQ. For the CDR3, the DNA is TGCGCCAGCAGCTCCAGAGTTCTAGCGGGACGCAATGAGCAGTTCTTC. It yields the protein CASSSRVLAGRNEQFF.